This T cell receptor (beta chain) was sequenced in a study of spatial heterogeneity in lung cancer. The CDR3 has 13 amino acids. Trimming took 6 bases from V and 0 from J, leaving 12 bases between them. Germline values: CDR1 DFQATT, CDR2 SNEGSKA (reference sequence). This clonotype was recorded a few times. Time point meaning: blood at routine non-recurrence follow-up after resection. No cells were sorted before sequencing. The whole RNA sequenced was extracted from tumor, nontumor lung or frozen PBMC. TCRdb fed the 5' RACE reads into MiXCR, producing one record per CDR3 protein. This sample has about 120,000 distinct CDR3 sequences, with 10% to 15% found just once.

The source material was PBMCs, sampled at follow-up. The chain couples TRBV20-1 to TRBJ2-7; D remains unclear. This TCR was recovered from a male donor with early-stage non-small cell lung cancer. CDR3 sequence: CSAEAASSYEQYF. CDR3 sequence (DNA): TGCAGTGCCGAGGCGGCGAGCTCCTACGAGCAGTACTTC.